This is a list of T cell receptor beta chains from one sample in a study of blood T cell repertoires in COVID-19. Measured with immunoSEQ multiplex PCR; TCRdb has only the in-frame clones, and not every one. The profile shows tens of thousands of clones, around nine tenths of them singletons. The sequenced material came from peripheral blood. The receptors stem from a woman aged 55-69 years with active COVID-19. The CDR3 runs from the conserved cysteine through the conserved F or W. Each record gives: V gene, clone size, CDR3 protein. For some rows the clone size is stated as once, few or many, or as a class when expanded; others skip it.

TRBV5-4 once CASSLANTGELFF
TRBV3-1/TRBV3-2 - CASSQPAGFTEAFF
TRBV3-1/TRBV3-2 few CASSQERQGSHTF
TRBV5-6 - CASRHRETGVHGYTF
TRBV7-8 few CASSPIGTGRTTEAFF
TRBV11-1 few CASRKDREDTEAFF
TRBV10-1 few CASSESSGSSYEQYF
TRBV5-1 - CASSLAGGSTDTQYF
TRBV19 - CASSIAGVDSPLHF
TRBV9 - CASSVVGQLTGELFF
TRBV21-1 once CASSMEQGHQPQHF
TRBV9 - CASSVEGGSYNEQFF
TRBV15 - CATSRDRVRNTEAFF
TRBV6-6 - CASSYGGAYYEQYF
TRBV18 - CASSPSTGVSEQYF
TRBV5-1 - CASSPGQGKETQYF
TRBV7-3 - CASSRVSGGAIDTQYF
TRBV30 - CAWSADRETEAFF
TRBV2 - CASSGSGGLYEQYF
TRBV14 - CASSQQVQNTEAFF
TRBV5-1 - CASSPLLSSGNTIYF
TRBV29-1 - CSVTLGGIATDTQYF
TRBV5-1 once CASRLAGDTGELFF
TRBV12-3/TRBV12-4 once CASSLVQNSPLHF
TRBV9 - CASSPDSGGFYNEQFF
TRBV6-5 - CASLGYREGNYGYTF
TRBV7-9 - CASSADRIGNQPQHF
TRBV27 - CASSLSSGGQETQYF
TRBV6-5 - CATRTGLGSPLHF
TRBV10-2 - CASSPGLWTASNEKLFF
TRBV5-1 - CASSLERGGLEAFF
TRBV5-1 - CASSSDRGTNEKLFF
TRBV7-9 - CASSQLRQGARGNTIYF
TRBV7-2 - CASSFGQGSPYEQYF
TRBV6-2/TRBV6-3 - CASSQGQMNTEAFF
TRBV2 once CASSDMGQGTDTQYF
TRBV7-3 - CASSLTGVRFTEAFF
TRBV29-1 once CSVESPWAGETQYF
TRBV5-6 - CASSSRGTGELFF
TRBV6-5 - CASSYIQDTEAFF
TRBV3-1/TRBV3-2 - CASSQVGANTEAFF
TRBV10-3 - CAITVDRASGSPLHF